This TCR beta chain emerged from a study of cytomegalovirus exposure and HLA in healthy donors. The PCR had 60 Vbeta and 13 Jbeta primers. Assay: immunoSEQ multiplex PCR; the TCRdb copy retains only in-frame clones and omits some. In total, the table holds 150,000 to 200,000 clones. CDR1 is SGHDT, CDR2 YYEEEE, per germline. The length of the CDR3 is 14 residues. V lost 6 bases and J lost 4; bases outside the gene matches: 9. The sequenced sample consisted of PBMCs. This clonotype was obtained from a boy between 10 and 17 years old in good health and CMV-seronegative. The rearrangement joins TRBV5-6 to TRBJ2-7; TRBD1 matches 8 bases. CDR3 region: CASNGRDRRYEQYF. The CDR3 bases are TGTGCCAGCAATGGCCGGGACAGGAGATACGAGCAGTACTTC.